These 17 T cell receptor beta chains were all obtained from the same sample, sequenced in a study of T cells in Graves' hyperthyroidism and ophthalmopathy. TCR beta CDR3 regions were amplified from RNA transcripts. With the HTBI primer set, the TCR CDR3 went through a first round of RT-PCR. TCRdb re-called the multiplex PCR reads with MiXCR, one entry per CDR3 protein. The sample yields some 770,000 distinct CDR3 sequences, about a sixth seen once. The specimen sequenced was blood. The source of these receptors is a young man with Graves' hyperthyroidism.

This clonotype was detected ten times or more. CDR3 nucleotide sequence: TGTGCCAGCACCCAGGGGGCCTACAATGAGCAGTTCTTC. Translating gives CASTQGAYNEQFF. V is TRBV7-9 and J is TRBJ2-1; 7 bases match TRBD1. This CDR3 has 13 residues. V was clipped by 7 bases and J by 2 bases; unmatched bases: 2. The germline V gene encodes CDR1 SEHNR and CDR2 FQNEAQ (reference sequence).

The chain couples TRBV5-1 to TRBJ2-5; D gene ambiguous. Germline-derived CDR1 and CDR2 are SGHRS and YFSETQ. This CDR3 contains 14 residues. Trimming cost V 2 bases and J 7 bases, with 15 bases left between them. The CDR3 sequence is CASSLGRIPATQYF. The CDR3 DNA reads TGCGCCAGCAGCTTAGGTAGGATTCCTGCGACCCAGTACTTC.

The chain is built from TRBV4-1 and TRBJ2-7; 10 bases align to TRBD2. CDR1 is MGHRA and CDR2 is YSYEKL in the germline V gene. V lost 4 bases to trimming and J lost 2 bases; unmatched junction nucleotides: 5. The CDR3 loop spans 15 amino acids. The DNA for the CDR3 is TGCGCCAGCAGCCCACTAGCGGGAACTCCCTACGAGCAGTACTTC. Its translation is CASSPLAGTPYEQYF.

The V call is TRBV4-3, the J call TRBJ1-5; 7 nucleotides align to TRBD1. Germline CDR1 is LGHNA and CDR2 is YSLEER. Trimming removed 1 base from V and 4 bases from J; junction bases left unmatched: 4. The CDR3 spans 15 residues. The CDR3 sequence: CASSQAGQPNQPQHF. The DNA for the CDR3 is TGCGCCAGCAGCCAAGCGGGACAGCCGAATCAGCCCCAGCATTTT.

CDR3: CASSLVLGRVYEQYF. CDR3 coding DNA: TGTGCCAGCAGCTTAGTCTTGGGCAGGGTCTACGAGCAGTACTTC. V and J are TRBV11-2 and TRBJ2-7; D perhaps matches TRBD1 (5 bases). The CDR3 runs 15 residues. The V end was cut by 1 base, the J end by 3 bases, with 13 bases between. The V gene's germline CDR1 is SGHAT and CDR2 FQNNGV.

The chain has TRBV6-2 or TRBV6-3 and TRBJ2-5, with 9 positions matching TRBD2. V lost 0 bases and J lost 1; bases outside the gene matches: 3. Germline CDR1 reads MNHEY; CDR2 reads SVGEGT. CDR3 length equals 16 residues. The CDR3, as DNA: TGTGCCAGCAGTTACTCGAGGACTAGCGCCCAAGAGACCCAGTACTTC. Translating it yields CASSYSRTSAQETQYF.

The sample holds a few counts of this clonotype. This may be a read error: a much more frequent sequence differs by one nucleotide. The chain carries TRBV6-1 and TRBJ2-1, with D possibly being TRBD1 (5 bases). This CDR3 has 17 residues. From germline, CDR1 is MNHNS and CDR2 SASEGT. Here the CDR3 reads CAGSEQDSLWSYNEQFF. DNA of the CDR3: TGTGCCGGCAGTGAACAAGACAGCCTTTGGTCCTACAATGAGCAGTTCTTC.

Turning to this clonotype: With a much larger clone just one base away, this may be a read error. The V call is TRBV12-3 or TRBV12-4, the J call TRBJ2-3; possibly TRBD1 or TRBD2 for D (6 bases each). The CDR3 extends over 15 amino acids. Trimming took 8 bases from V and 1 from J, leaving 16 bases between them. The CDR3 here is CASGGLEPGTDTQYF. The CDR3 DNA sequence: TGTGCCAGCGGGGGGCTAGAACCCGGCACAGATACGCAGTATTTT.

This clonotype occurred many times. The genes are TRBV7-2 and TRBJ2-7; no definite D call. The V end lost 2 bases, the J end lost 5 bases, and 4 bases lay between the germline ends. The germline V gene has CDR1 SGHTA and CDR2 FQGNSA. The CDR3 is made up of 11 amino acids. CDR3 protein: CASSLINEQYF. The CDR3 DNA reads as TGTGCCAGCAGCTTAATCAACGAGCAGTACTTC.

The CDR3 bases are TGTGCCAGCAGCTCCGTAGAGACCTACGAGCAGTACTTC. It yields the protein CASSSVETYEQYF. J is TRBJ2-7 and V is TRBV7-2; D not resolved. Germline-derived CDR1 and CDR2 are SGHTA and FQGNSA. The length of the CDR3 is 13 residues. The germline V and J ends were trimmed by 4 bases and 2 bases, with 9 bases remaining between them.

The CDR3 is CASGKGFGNTIYF. The CDR3 nucleotides are TGTGCCAGCGGAAAGGGGTTCGGAAACACCATATATTTT. This chain connects TRBV7-9 to TRBJ1-3; TRBD1 might be the D (5 bases). Germline CDR1 is SEHNR and CDR2 is FQNEAQ (reference sequence). This CDR3 comprises 13 residues. Trimming stripped 8 bases from V and 4 bases from J, with 12 bases between.

In nucleotides, the CDR3 is TGTGCCAGCAGCAGGGACCTGGAGCAGTTCTTC. Protein sequence: CASSRDLEQFF. This sequence joins TRBV6-1 and TRBJ2-1; D tentatively reads TRBD1 or TRBD2 (5 bases each). Per the germline V gene, CDR1 is MNHNS and CDR2 is SASEGT. V lost 6 bases to trimming and J lost 10 bases, with 10 bases between them. The CDR3 loop spans 11 amino acids.

J is TRBJ2-7 and V is TRBV14, with D perhaps assigned TRBD1 or TRBD2 (5 bases each). Per the germline V gene, CDR1 is SGHDN and CDR2 is FVKESK. This CDR3 is 15 amino acids long. The V and J ends lost 0 bases and 0 bases respectively, with 9 bases between them. Here the CDR3 reads CASSQERGTSYEQYF. CDR3 bases: TGTGCCAGCAGCCAAGAGAGGGGAACCTCCTACGAGCAGTACTTC.

The V call is TRBV28, the J call TRBJ2-6, with 10 bases that match TRBD2. CDR1 is MDHEN, CDR2 SYDVKM, per germline. The trim removed 4 bases at V and 1 base at J, leaving 4 bases unmatched. The CDR3 covers 17 residues. Here the CDR3 DNA reads TGTGCCAGCAGTTCTACTAGCGGGATGTCTGGGGCCAACGTCCTGACTTTC. Translated, it gives CASSSTSGMSGANVLTF. Looking up the rest from reference TRBV28 and TRBJ2-6 gives the full variable domain: DVKVTQSSRYLVKRTGEKVFLECVQDMDHENMFWYRQDPGLGLRLIYFSYDVKMKEKGDIPEGYSVSREKKERFSLILESASTNQTSMYLCASSSTSGMSGANVLTFGAGSRLTVL.

This clonotype has a count of ten or more. The chain couples TRBV2 to TRBJ2-1; 11 bases map to TRBD2. Germline V lookup: CDR1 SNHLY, CDR2 FYNNEI. The CDR3 loop spans 18 amino acids. V lost 6 bases to trimming and J lost 8 bases; unmatched junction nucleotides: 18. For the CDR3, the DNA is TGTGCCAGCAGGGGGCTTAGCGGGAGGGGTACCGGGCCCGATGAGCAGTTCTTC. Translated: CASRGLSGRGTGPDEQFF.

This sequence joins TRBV2 and TRBJ2-6, with D unclear. The V end was cut by 4 bases, the J end by 1 base, with 11 bases between. CDR3 length: 16 residues. Looked up from germline, CDR1 is SNHLY and CDR2 is FYNNEI. The CDR3 reads CASSVLGQSGANVLTF. The CDR3 bases are TGTGCCAGCAGTGTGTTGGGTCAATCTGGGGCCAACGTCCTGACTTTC.

The table lists this clonotype with a few counts. The chain recombines TRBV28 with TRBJ2-1; 10 bases align to TRBD2. The ends lost 10 bases at V and 2 bases at J; junction bases unmatched: 8. The germline CDR1 and CDR2 sequences are MDHEN and SYDVKM. The CDR3 loop spans 15 amino acids. CDR3 amino acids: CATTIAGGPYNEQFF. As DNA, the CDR3 is TGTGCCACCACAATAGCGGGAGGTCCCTACAATGAGCAGTTCTTC.